What follows are 30 T cell receptor beta chains derived from one specimen sequenced in a study of early T cells in non-severe SARS-CoV-2 infection. MiXCR, applied by TCRdb to the 5' RACE reads, yields one record per CDR3 protein. This sample has tens of thousands of distinct CDR3 sequences; approximately 9.4% occur once, and the top ten carry 14% to 15%. The specimen was whole blood. The receptors were sampled from an adult who was a healthcare worker with PCR-confirmed SARS-CoV-2 infection or an uninfected control (not recorded which).

This clonotype was observed at least ten times. CDR3 residues: CASRNAGRSGGTEAFF. The DNA for the CDR3 is TGTGCCAGCAGGAACGCCGGGAGATCGGGTGGCACTGAAGCTTTCTTT. The rearrangement uses TRBV6-2 or TRBV6-3 and TRBJ1-1; D unresolved. The length of the CDR3 is 16 residues. Trimming left V 6 bases short and J 4 bases short, with 21 bases between. The germline gives CDR1 MNHEY, CDR2 SVGEGT.

This clonotype has only a few counts. The chain uses TRBV12-5 and TRBJ1-2, with TRBD1 matching over 7 bases. The CDR3 covers 13 residues. V gave up 4 bases and J gave up 3 bases; unmatched junction bases: 2. Germline CDR1 and CDR2: LGHNT and FRNRAP. As DNA, the CDR3 is TGTGCTAGTGGTTCCGGGACAGACTATGGCTACACCTTC. Its protein is CASGSGTDYGYTF. The full variable domain, rest sourced from reference TRBV12-5 and TRBJ1-2, is DARVTQTPRHKVTEMGQEVTMRCQPILGHNTVFWYRQTMMQGLELLAYFRNRAPLDDSGMPKDRFSAEMPDATLATLKIQPSEPRDSAVYFCASGSGTDYGYTFGSGTRLTVV.

The chain has TRBV4-3 and TRBJ1-2, with D possibly being TRBD1 (5 bases). Per germline, CDR1 LGHNA and CDR2 YSLEER. The CDR3 length is 13 residues. The V gene lost 0 bases and the J gene lost 7 bases, with 9 bases spanning the gap. The CDR3 bases are TGCGCCAGCAGCCAAGATCACGGGGGTGGCTACACCTTC. Translated, it gives CASSQDHGGGYTF.

This clonotype has only a few counts. The V call is TRBV25-1, the J call TRBJ1-1, with 8 bases fitting TRBD1. This CDR3 is 13 amino acids long. From germline, CDR1 is MGHDK and CDR2 SYGVNS. V was pared by 7 bases and J by 8 bases, with 9 bases of the junction left unmatched. The CDR3 DNA reads TGTGCCAGCACCGGACAGGGAGTGGGAGAAGCTTTCTTT. Its protein is CASTGQGVGEAFF.

The chain uses TRBV9 and TRBJ2-2; possibly TRBD2 for D (6 bases). V lost 7 bases and J 0 bases, leaving 13 bases between the germline ends. Germline loops: CDR1 SGDLS, CDR2 YYNGEE. This CDR3 comprises 15 residues. Here the CDR3 DNA reads TGTGCCAGCGCTGCCGGGAGCGCGAACACCGGGGAGCTGTTTTTT. This translates into CASAAGSANTGELFF.

This clonotype has a count of ten or more. The gene calls are TRBV5-1 and TRBJ2-7; 8 bases match TRBD2. The trim removed 4 bases at V and 5 bases at J, leaving 5 bases unmatched. The V gene's germline CDR1 is SGHRS and CDR2 YFSETQ. The CDR3 is 13 amino acids. CDR3 bases: TGCGCCAGCAGCGGACTTAGCGGGAACGAGCAGTACTTC. Amino acid sequence: CASSGLSGNEQYF.

This clonotype has only a few counts. J is TRBJ2-6 and V is TRBV10-3; 8 bases fit TRBD1. Trimming at V came to 6 bases and at J to 2 bases, leaving 6 bases not matched to a gene. The CDR3 covers 16 residues. CDR1 is ENHRY, CDR2 SYGVKD, per germline. The CDR3 nucleotides read TGTGCCATCAGGGAGGCAGGGGGCCCTGGGGCCAACGTCCTGACTTTC. Protein: CAIREAGGPGANVLTF.

J is TRBJ2-1 and V is TRBV4-3, with 10 bases that match TRBD2. In germline, CDR1 is LGHNA, CDR2 YSLEER. The CDR3 runs 17 residues. V dropped 0 bases and J dropped 9; count of bases not matched to a gene: 11. The CDR3 sequence is CASSQEFALAGVGEQFF. The CDR3 region has the DNA TGCGCCAGCAGCCAAGAATTCGCCCTAGCGGGAGTCGGTGAGCAGTTCTTC.

Turning to this clonotype: Given a much more abundant clone one base away, this may be a read error. No conserved phenylalanine or tryptophan ends this CDR3, so it is likely a read error. The chain joins TRBV27 to TRBJ2-2; TRBD1 agrees at 7 bases. The CDR3 loop spans 14 amino acids. Germline V gene sequence: CDR1 MNHEY, CDR2 SMNVEV (reference sequence). V dropped 7 bases and J dropped 2; count of bases not matched to a gene: 4. The CDR3 DNA reads as TGTGCCAGCACACAGGGGAGCAACACCGGGGAGCTGTTTTTA. Encoded protein: CASTQGSNTGELFL.

The gene calls are TRBV9 and TRBJ2-2, with D uncertain. Germline-derived CDR1 and CDR2 are SGDLS and YYNGEE. Trimming cost V 0 bases and J 7 bases, with 4 bases left between them. The CDR3 has 12 amino acids. CDR3 bases: TGTGCCAGCAGCGTAGATGGCGGGGAGCTGTTTTTT. Translation: CASSVDGGELFF.

This clonotype occurred many times. The CDR3 region has the DNA TGTGCCAGCAGGCTCGGACAGGGGGCAGAGACCCAGTACTTC. Protein: CASRLGQGAETQYF. This rearrangement joins TRBV28 to TRBJ2-5; TRBD1 aligns across 11 bases. CDR3 length: 14 amino acids. Germline CDR1 is MDHEN and CDR2 is SYDVKM. V dropped 6 bases and J dropped 4; count of bases not matched to a gene: 4.

This clonotype was counted ten times or more. The rearrangement links TRBV6-2 or TRBV6-3 to TRBJ1-1; D is ambiguous. The CDR3 is made up of 11 amino acids. Germline V lookup: CDR1 MNHEY, CDR2 SVGEGT. Trimming removed 5 bases at V and 2 bases at J, with 3 bases between. The CDR3 DNA reads as TGTGCCAGCAGTCCAAACACTGAAGCTTTCTTT. Encoded protein: CASSPNTEAFF.

The sample holds many counts of this clonotype. This rearrangement joins TRBV6-2 or TRBV6-3 to TRBJ2-1; 10 bases fit TRBD2. CDR3 length: 19 amino acids. The germline V gene has CDR1 MNHEY and CDR2 SVGEGT. J was trimmed by 7 bases and V by 3 bases; bases with no gene match: 18. The CDR3 nucleotides are TGTGCCAGCAGTTATGTTCTAGCGGGAGTGGACCCGATGGTGAATGAGCAGTTCTTC. This encodes CASSYVLAGVDPMVNEQFF.

The chain combines TRBV6-2 or TRBV6-3 with TRBJ2-3; 7 nucleotides line up with TRBD2. The germline gives CDR1 MNHEY, CDR2 SVGEGT. V shed 7 bases and J 2 bases; nucleotides not matched to a gene: 6. The CDR3 extends over 14 amino acids. The CDR3 protein is CASNSGTITDTQYF. The CDR3 DNA reads as TGTGCCAGCAACTCCGGGACTATCACAGATACGCAGTATTTT.

The chain has TRBV28 and TRBJ2-6; maybe TRBD1 (5 bases). The CDR3 spans 16 residues. CDR1 and CDR2 (germline): MDHEN, SYDVKM. V shed 4 bases and J shed 1 base, with 11 bases lying between them. CDR3 DNA sequence: TGTGCCAGCAGTTCCCCAGGGCGGTCTGGGGCCAACGTCCTGACTTTC. It is translated as CASSSPGRSGANVLTF.

This clonotype has at least ten counts. This sequence joins TRBV28 and TRBJ2-1; D uncertain. V lost 6 bases and J lost 8, with 17 bases in between. Germline V gene sequence: CDR1 MDHEN, CDR2 SYDVKM. The CDR3 sequence is 14 residues long. DNA of the CDR3: TGTGCCAGCAGCCTTAGGCCTCCCTGGGATGAGCAGTTCTTC. Residues: CASSLRPPWDEQFF.

There are many counts of this clonotype. The chain links TRBV11-2 to TRBJ2-7; D remains unclear. Germline assignment: CDR1 SGHAT and CDR2 FQNNGV. The ends were cut back, 1 base at V and 5 bases at J, with 9 bases in the middle. This CDR3 is built from 13 residues. DNA for the CDR3: TGTGCCAGCAGCTTAGTGGGTCAGAACGAGCAGTACTTC. As protein: CASSLVGQNEQYF.

The V call is TRBV4-2, the J call TRBJ2-3; 11 bases line up with TRBD2. V lost 5 bases and J lost 4; bases outside the gene matches: 11. CDR3 size: 17 residues. Per germline, CDR1 LGHNA and CDR2 YNFKEQ. The CDR3 bases are TGTGCCAGCAGCAGAGATATTGTAGCGGGAGGGGCAGATACGCAGTATTTT. It encodes CASSRDIVAGGADTQYF.

This clonotype was counted between two and nine times. V usage is TRBV6-5 and J usage is TRBJ1-1; TRBD1 matches 7 bases. J lost 5 bases, V lost 2 bases, and 8 bases had no gene match. The germline V gene encodes CDR1 MNHEY and CDR2 SVGAGI. The CDR3 is made up of 15 amino acids. The CDR3 loop reads CASSYHRRGLTEAFF. The CDR3 DNA sequence: TGTGCCAGCAGTTACCACAGGAGGGGGCTTACTGAAGCTTTCTTT.

With respect to this clonotype: One base away lies a much larger clone, so this may be a sequencing read error. The DNA is omitted, as the CDR3 cannot be located on it reliably, and the CDR3 follows TCRdb's listing. V and J are TRBV29-1 and TRBJ2-6; TRBD2 is taken as the D call from the table, unchecked against the DNA. The CDR3 region is 17 residues in length, termini included. CDR1 is SQVTM, CDR2 ANQGSEA, per germline. Here the CDR3 reads CSVASGSLHSGANVPTF.

This clonotype was observed a handful of times. The chain employs TRBV20-1 and TRBJ1-5; a weak D match, TRBD1 (5 bases). V was shortened by 1 base and J by 4 bases, with 14 bases between the two germline ends. The CDR3 runs 15 residues. Germline-derived CDR1 and CDR2 are DFQATT and SNEGSKA (reference sequence). CDR3 DNA sequence: TGCAGTGCTAGAGTACCGGGACCGACAAATCAGCCCCAGCATTTT. This codes for CSARVPGPTNQPQHF.

This clonotype was detected many times. The chain is built from TRBV5-4 and TRBJ2-1, with 14 positions matching TRBD2. V lost 2 bases and J lost 5; bases outside the gene matches: 12. CDR3 length equals 19 residues. Germline lookup yields CDR1 SGHNT and CDR2 YYREEE (reference sequence). The CDR3 here is CASSFPRLAGGPGDNEQFF. CDR3 sequence (DNA): TGTGCCAGCAGCTTTCCCAGACTAGCGGGAGGGCCGGGGGACAATGAGCAGTTCTTC.

On this clonotype: A much larger clone lies a single base off, so this may be a read error. The chain has TRBV6-1 and TRBJ1-1, with 7 bases aligning to TRBD1. The CDR3 spans 16 residues. The V gene's germline CDR1 is MNHNS and CDR2 SASEGT. The CDR3 region is CAGSSRQGLLNTEAFF. DNA of the CDR3: TGTGCCGGCAGTAGCCGACAGGGATTACTGAACACTGAAGCTTTCTTT.

Many counts were recorded for this clonotype. In nucleotides, the CDR3 is TGTGCCAGCAGTTTATATTCCAGCGGGAACCACGAGCAGTACTTC. Translation: CASSLYSSGNHEQYF. The chain has TRBV28 and TRBJ2-7; 7 bases line up with TRBD2. The V and J ends lost 1 base and 5 bases, in that order; junction bases with no gene match: 8. CDR3 length: 15 amino acids. Per the germline V gene, CDR1 is MDHEN and CDR2 is SYDVKM.

This clonotype was seen at least ten times. V is TRBV28 and J is TRBJ1-4; D is uncertain. V shed 1 base and J shed 8 bases, with 11 bases lying between them. Germline V CDR1 and CDR2: MDHEN, SYDVKM. This CDR3 is 14 amino acids long. CDR3 nucleotide sequence: TGTGCCAGCAGTTTATCCCCATTTAGGGAAAAACTGTTTTTT. This gives the protein CASSLSPFREKLFF. The full variable domain, its missing parts supplied by reference TRBV28 and TRBJ1-4, is DVKVTQSSRYLVKRTGEKVFLECVQDMDHENMFWYRQDPGLGLRLIYFSYDVKMKEKGDIPEGYSVSREKKERFSLILESASTNQTSMYLCASSLSPFREKLFFGSGTQLSVL.

This clonotype was recorded many times. As DNA, the CDR3 is TGTGCCAGCAGCCGTGACCCGACAGATACGCAGTATTTT. Translated, it gives CASSRDPTDTQYF. J is TRBJ2-3 and V is TRBV6-6; D is unclear. CDR1 and CDR2 (germline): MNHNY, SVGAGI (reference sequence). This CDR3 spans 13 amino acids. V shed 6 bases and J shed 3 bases, with 10 bases lying between them.

Many counts were recorded for this clonotype. The chain uses TRBV27 and TRBJ1-3; D is uncertain. Trimming took off 2 bases at V and 0 bases at J, with 14 bases between the two ends. The CDR3 length is 17 residues. CDR1 MNHEY and CDR2 SMNVEV come from the germline V gene (reference sequence). The DNA for the CDR3 is TGTGCCAGCAGTTTAAAGCCCCCAGAGATCTCTGGAAACACCATATATTTT. Translation: CASSLKPPEISGNTIYF.

This clonotype has at least ten counts. The J gene is TRBJ2-5, the V gene TRBV7-3, with 7 bases lining up with TRBD1. V shed 2 bases, J shed 5 bases, and the junction held 8 bases outside the gene matches. The CDR3 length is 15 residues. The germline V gene has CDR1 SGHTA and CDR2 FQGTGA. The CDR3 DNA follows: TGTGCCAGCAGCTTAGGAGACAGGGATTCCGAGACCCAGTACTTC. Translating it yields CASSLGDRDSETQYF.

This clonotype occurred many times. The chain joins TRBV12-3 or TRBV12-4 to TRBJ2-7, with D possibly matching TRBD1 (6 bases). The CDR3 contains 14 residues. The V gene lost 6 bases and the J gene lost 2 bases, with 14 bases spanning the gap. Here the CDR3 DNA reads TGTGCCAGCAGATCCCGGGACATACCCTACGAGCAGTACTTC. Amino acids: CASRSRDIPYEQYF.

The chain is built from TRBV2 and TRBJ2-3; the match to TRBD2 covers 7 bases. The CDR3 consists of 13 residues. Germline loops: CDR1 SNHLY, CDR2 FYNNEI. Trimming at V came to 9 bases and at J to 0 bases, leaving 3 bases not matched to a gene. Written as DNA, the CDR3 is TGTGCCAGTTCAGCGGGGAGCACAGATACGCAGTATTTT. This codes for CASSAGSTDTQYF.